The following is a T cell receptor (beta chain) sequence with its context. The antigen remains undetermined. The data derive from a study of T-cell memory formation after mild COVID-19. At the level of the study: TCR clusters largely stayed donor specific.

MiXCR, run by TCRdb on the 5' RACE reads, gives a single entry per CDR3 protein. The sample records about 430,000 distinct CDR3 sequences, approximately 19% being singletons. Findings of the study overall: Of the contracting clones, CD4+ ones lay mainly in CM and EM, and CD8+ ones in EMRA. Whereas later expanders leaned CD4+, clones contracting day 15 to 85 showed a balanced CD4/CD8 makeup. Some clones that responded were present in memory (sampled pre-infection), which suggests cross-reactive memory joined.

This CDR3 has 15 residues. Germline CDR1 is MNHEY and CDR2 is SVGEGT. Trimming at V came to 8 bases and at J to 9 bases, leaving 12 bases not matched to a gene. The V call is TRBV6-2 or TRBV6-3, the J call TRBJ2-1; 11 bases are shared with TRBD2. This TCR came from a man aged 18 to 30 who had mild COVID-19 (a few samples of this study predate the infection). Cell type and time point are not known. Sample: PBMCs or a T cell subset sorted from them (not recorded which). The CDR3 loop is CASGPRLAGRGEQFF. The CDR3 DNA follows: TGTGCCAGCGGACCTCGACTAGCGGGGAGGGGTGAGCAGTTCTTC.